The next 26 T cell receptor beta chains were all read from a single sample in a study of blood T cell repertoires in COVID-19. TCRdb's copy holds only in-frame clones and misses some; the assay was immunoSEQ multiplex PCR. The table lists approximately 80,000 clones, around 87% of them singletons. The sequencing input was peripheral blood. Source of these receptors: a man aged 40-55 years with acute or convalescent COVID-19.

The chain has TRBV7-9 and TRBJ1-2; D is perhaps TRBD1 (5 bases). This CDR3 is 16 amino acids long. Trimming shortened V by 1 base and J by 3 bases, and 15 bases separated the two germline ends. Germline lookup yields CDR1 SEHNR and CDR2 FQNEAQ (reference sequence). CDR3 loop: CASSLEGARGDYGYTF. The CDR3, as DNA: TGTGCCAGCAGCTTAGAGGGAGCCCGGGGGGACTATGGCTACACCTTC.

The gene calls are TRBV5-4 and TRBJ1-2; 8 bases align to TRBD1. Trimming at V came to 4 bases and at J to 8 bases, leaving 7 bases not matched to a gene. The CDR3 consists of 13 residues. Germline CDR1 is SGHNT and CDR2 is YYREEE (reference sequence). The CDR3 protein is CASSPDRVGGYTF. CDR3 nucleotide sequence: TGTGCCAGCAGCCCGGACAGGGTCGGGGGCTACACCTTC.

The rearrangement joins TRBV10-3 to TRBJ2-5; 7 bases fit TRBD1. Germline V gene data show CDR1 as ENHRY and CDR2 as SYGVKD. The CDR3 extends over 13 amino acids. Trimming took 4 bases from V and 1 from J; bases not matched to a gene: 0. DNA for the CDR3: TGTGCCATCAGTGCAGGGGGCCAAGAGACCCAGTACTTC. Protein sequence: CAISAGGQETQYF.

The V and J genes are TRBV25-1 and TRBJ1-6, with 7 nucleotides matching TRBD1. Germline V gene sequence: CDR1 MGHDK, CDR2 SYGVNS. Trimming cost V 3 bases and J 10 bases; bases outside gene matches: 6. This CDR3 is built from 14 residues. This CDR3 is CASSDTGTASPLHF. The CDR3 DNA reads as TGTGCCAGCAGTGACACCGGGACAGCCTCACCCCTCCACTTT.

This chain uses TRBV9 with TRBJ2-2, with 7 nucleotides matching TRBD1. The CDR3 spans 18 residues. J lost 5 bases, V lost 3 bases, and 16 bases had no gene match. The germline V gene encodes CDR1 SGDLS and CDR2 YYNGEE. In nucleotides, the CDR3 is TGTGCCAGCAGCGCGAAGCAGACAGGGAAAGTCTGGACCGGGGAGCTGTTTTTT. Its translation is CASSAKQTGKVWTGELFF.

This chain connects TRBV6-2 or TRBV6-3 to TRBJ2-7; D unclear. V shed 0 bases and J shed 4 bases, with 13 bases lying between them. This CDR3 is 15 amino acids long. Germline lookup yields CDR1 MNHEY and CDR2 SVGEGT. CDR3 protein: CASSYSTARKYEQYF. The CDR3, as DNA: TGTGCCAGCAGTTACTCGACTGCTCGAAAGTACGAGCAGTACTTC.

CDR3 nucleotide sequence: TGTGCCAGCTCACCGCCAGGATTACGCACGGGAGAGCAGTACTTC. Its protein product is CASSPPGLRTGEQYF. This sequence joins TRBV18 and TRBJ2-7, with D possibly matching TRBD2 (5 bases). V was pared by 3 bases and J by 7 bases, with 19 bases between. Germline V gene sequence: CDR1 KGHSH, CDR2 LQKENI. CDR3 length: 15 residues.

The chain employs TRBV9 and TRBJ2-1; TRBD2 is a possible D gene (6 bases). V dropped 0 bases and J dropped 3 bases, with 13 bases sitting between them. The CDR3 runs 16 residues. Looked up from germline, CDR1 is SGDLS and CDR2 is YYNGEE. In DNA form, the CDR3 reads TGTGCCAGCAGCGTAGTTGGGGGGTTCGGCTACAATGAGCAGTTCTTC. It encodes CASSVVGGFGYNEQFF.

The chain couples TRBV2 to TRBJ1-2; TRBD1 is a possible D gene (6 bases). The V gene lost 7 bases and the J gene lost 2 bases, with 11 bases spanning the gap. In germline, CDR1 is SNHLY, CDR2 FYNNEI. The CDR3 is 13 residues long. The CDR3: CASTKRGNYGYTF. The CDR3, as DNA: TGTGCCAGCACCAAAAGGGGGAACTATGGCTACACCTTC.

V and J are TRBV13 and TRBJ1-1; TRBD1 aligns across 11 bases. V gave up 5 bases and J gave up 4 bases; unmatched junction bases: 9. Germline V gives CDR1 PRHDT, CDR2 FYEKMQ (reference sequence). There are 16 residues in the CDR3. This chain's CDR3 is CASSKWDRGRFTEAFF. The CDR3 DNA reads as TGTGCCAGCAGCAAATGGGACAGGGGGAGATTCACTGAAGCTTTCTTT.

CDR3 amino acids: CASSVAPYGTGATGELFF. The CDR3 DNA sequence: TGTGCCAGCAGCGTAGCCCCTTATGGGACAGGGGCCACCGGGGAGCTGTTTTTT. The J gene is TRBJ2-2, the V gene TRBV9, with TRBD1 matching 10 bases. This CDR3 has 18 amino acids. Trimming took 0 bases from V and 4 from J; bases not matched to a gene: 9. Germline V gene lookup returns CDR1 SGDLS and CDR2 YYNGEE.

The V and J genes are TRBV20-1 and TRBJ2-4; no clear D gene. The CDR3 loop spans 12 amino acids. The V end was cut by 3 bases, the J end by 9 bases, with 12 bases between. From germline, CDR1 is DFQATT and CDR2 SNEGSKA (reference sequence). The chain's CDR3 is CSASSRTGIQYF. Written as DNA, the CDR3 is TGCAGTGCTAGTTCCCGAACGGGCATTCAGTACTTC.

The chain uses TRBV5-1 and TRBJ2-1; maybe TRBD1 (5 bases). V shed 0 bases and J shed 2 bases, with 9 bases lying between them. The CDR3 is 15 amino acids. The germline V gene encodes CDR1 SGHRS and CDR2 YFSETQ. CDR3 DNA sequence: TGCGCCAGCAGCTTGGAAGGGGCCACCTACAATGAGCAGTTCTTC. Amino acids: CASSLEGATYNEQFF.

The chain has TRBV11-2 and TRBJ2-7; maybe TRBD2 (5 bases). Trimming took off 2 bases at V and 6 bases at J, with 20 bases between the two ends. Germline V gene sequence: CDR1 SGHAT, CDR2 FQNNGV. This CDR3 spans 16 amino acids. The CDR3 nucleotides are TGTGCCAGCAGCTTACGCGGCCCGCCTCACCGGGGCGAGCAGTACTTC. Its translation is CASSLRGPPHRGEQYF.

The rearrangement links TRBV10-3 to TRBJ1-2; possible D gene TRBD1, 6 bases. The ends were cut back, 5 bases at V and 8 bases at J, with 12 bases in the middle. Germline V CDR1 and CDR2: ENHRY, SYGVKD. The CDR3 runs 12 residues. CDR3 sequence reads: CAISKTGGGYTF. The CDR3 coding sequence is TGTGCCATCAGTAAGACAGGAGGAGGCTACACCTTC.

This chain connects TRBV6-5 to TRBJ2-7, with 10 nucleotides matching TRBD1. The CDR3 spans 15 residues. CDR1 and CDR2 from the germline V gene are MNHEY and SVGAGI. Trimming at V came to 7 bases and at J to 5 bases, leaving 11 bases not matched to a gene. The CDR3 sequence: CASTQGQGLGHEQYF. The CDR3 DNA reads as TGTGCCAGCACCCAGGGACAGGGGTTGGGTCACGAGCAGTACTTC.

V and J are TRBV6-5 and TRBJ1-3; a possible D gene is TRBD1 (5 bases). Germline assignment: CDR1 MNHEY and CDR2 SVGAGI. The CDR3 consists of 15 residues. Deletions cut 6 bases from V and 0 bases from J, with 12 bases between. The CDR3 here is CASRVTGSSGNTIYF. The CDR3 bases are TGTGCCAGCAGGGTAACAGGTAGCTCTGGAAACACCATATATTTT.

V gene TRBV5-6 combines with J gene TRBJ2-7; 8 bases align to TRBD2. Losses at the gene ends were 3 bases for V and 5 bases for J; bases not matched to a gene: 7. CDR1 is SGHDT and CDR2 is YYEEEE in the germline V gene. The CDR3 runs to 14 residues. The CDR3 DNA is TGTGCCAGCAGCTCCCTAGCGGGCTCTGACGAGCAGTACTTC. This codes for CASSSLAGSDEQYF.

This clone has a handful of counts. The DNA for the CDR3 is TGTGCCAGCAGCCCCCGACAGAGCAATCAGCCCCAGCATTTT. It is translated as CASSPRQSNQPQHF. The chain has TRBV3-1 (or the pseudogene TRBV3-2) and TRBJ1-5, with TRBD1 as a possible D gene (5 bases). V lost 4 bases, J lost 1 base, and 8 bases lay in between. Germline CDR1 LGHDT, CDR2 YNNKEL (reference sequence). This CDR3 spans 14 amino acids.

The gene calls are TRBV7-9 and TRBJ1-2; tentatively, D is TRBD1 (5 bases). The V end lost 0 bases, the J end lost 0 bases, and 5 bases lay between the germline ends. Germline values: CDR1 SEHNR, CDR2 FQNEAQ (reference sequence). The CDR3 has 14 residues. The CDR3, as DNA: TGTGCCAGCAGCTTAGCAGGGGCTAACTATGGCTACACCTTC. Its translation is CASSLAGANYGYTF. The variable domain in full, completed from reference TRBV7-9 and TRBJ1-2, reads DTGVSQNPRHKITKRGQNVTFRCDPISEHNRLYWYRQTLGQGPEFLTYFQNEAQLEKSRLLSDRFSAERPKGSFSTLEIQRTEQGDSAMYLCASSLAGANYGYTFGSGTRLTVV.

The chain joins TRBV29-1 to TRBJ2-3; the match to TRBD1 covers 9 bases. Germline assignment: CDR1 SQVTM and CDR2 ANQGSEA. V gave up 7 bases and J gave up 7 bases; unmatched junction bases: 9. The CDR3 is made up of 13 amino acids. In nucleotides, the CDR3 is TGCAGCGCTACTAGGGACAGGGATTATACGCAGTATTTT. Translated, it gives CSATRDRDYTQYF.

The V and J genes are TRBV19 and TRBJ2-2; D remains unclear. Trimming shortened V by 3 bases and J by 5 bases, and 7 bases separated the two germline ends. This CDR3 has 13 amino acids. The germline CDR1 and CDR2 sequences are LNHDA and SQIVND (reference sequence). In DNA, the CDR3 is TGTGCCAGTAGTATTTTTGCGACCGGGGAGCTGTTTTTT. It specifies CASSIFATGELFF.

This chain links TRBV6-2 or TRBV6-3 with TRBJ2-5, with 7 bases identical to TRBD2. Germline-derived CDR1 and CDR2 are MNHEY and SVGEGT. This CDR3 spans 15 amino acids. Trimming at V came to 0 bases and at J to 5 bases, leaving 6 bases not matched to a gene. The CDR3 protein is CASSYSSTSRETQYF. The CDR3, as DNA: TGTGCCAGCAGTTACTCCTCGACTAGCAGGGAGACCCAGTACTTC.

The V gene is TRBV3-1 (or the pseudogene TRBV3-2), the J gene TRBJ1-2; D is ambiguous. The CDR3 consists of 13 residues. V dropped 4 bases and J dropped 6 bases, with 12 bases sitting between them. Germline loops: CDR1 LGHDT, CDR2 YNNKEL (reference sequence). The CDR3 DNA follows: TGTGCCAGCAGCCCCACGAGGGCCCATGGCTACACCTTC. This encodes CASSPTRAHGYTF.

This sequence joins TRBV27 and TRBJ1-4, with 10 bases identical to TRBD1. Germline V gives CDR1 MNHEY, CDR2 SMNVEV (reference sequence). The CDR3 has 14 residues. V was clipped by 6 bases and J by 7 bases; unmatched bases: 5. The CDR3 here is CASSPDRGIEKLFF. The CDR3 DNA is TGTGCCAGCAGCCCGGACAGGGGGATTGAAAAACTGTTTTTT. The complete variable domain, with remaining parts taken from reference TRBV27 and TRBJ1-4, reads EAQVTQNPRYLITVTGKKLTVTCSQNMNHEYMSWYRQDPGLGLRQIYYSMNVEVTDKGDVPEGYKVSRKEKRNFPLILESPSPNQTSLYFCASSPDRGIEKLFFGSGTQLSVL.

The V gene is TRBV11-2, the J gene TRBJ1-2; D gene uncertain. CDR1 is SGHAT, CDR2 FQNNGV, per germline. The CDR3 covers 14 residues. The V and J ends lost 1 base and 7 bases respectively, with 13 bases between them. CDR3 loop: CASSLGSAGSGYTF. The CDR3 DNA follows: TGTGCCAGCAGCTTAGGTTCGGCAGGTAGTGGCTACACCTTC.